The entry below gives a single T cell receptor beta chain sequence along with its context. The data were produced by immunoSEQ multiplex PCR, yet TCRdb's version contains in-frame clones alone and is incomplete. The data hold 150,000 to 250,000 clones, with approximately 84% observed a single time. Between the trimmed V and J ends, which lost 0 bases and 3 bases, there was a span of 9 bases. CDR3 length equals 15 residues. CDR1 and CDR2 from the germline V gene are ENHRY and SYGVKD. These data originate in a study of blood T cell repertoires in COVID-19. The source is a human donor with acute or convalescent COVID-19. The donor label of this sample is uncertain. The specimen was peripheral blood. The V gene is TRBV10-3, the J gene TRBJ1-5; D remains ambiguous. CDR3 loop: CAISESRLTNQPQHF. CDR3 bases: TGTGCCATCAGTGAGTCGCGGCTGACCAATCAGCCCCAGCATTTT.